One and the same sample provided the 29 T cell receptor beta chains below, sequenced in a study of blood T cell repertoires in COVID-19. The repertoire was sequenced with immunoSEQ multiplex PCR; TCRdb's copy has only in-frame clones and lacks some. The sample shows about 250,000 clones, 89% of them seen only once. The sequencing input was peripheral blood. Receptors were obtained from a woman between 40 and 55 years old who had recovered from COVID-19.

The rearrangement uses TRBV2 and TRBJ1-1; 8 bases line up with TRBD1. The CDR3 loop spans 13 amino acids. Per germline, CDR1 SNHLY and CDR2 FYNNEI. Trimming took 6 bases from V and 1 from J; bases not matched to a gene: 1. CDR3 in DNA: TGTGCCAGCAGGGGACAGGCGAACACTGAAGCTTTCTTT. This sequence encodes CASRGQANTEAFF.

CDR3 protein: CASSDPGQGTETQYF. CDR3 nucleotide sequence: TGTGCCAGCAGTGACCCGGGACAGGGTACCGAGACCCAGTACTTC. The rearrangement links TRBV25-1 to TRBJ2-5; TRBD1 aligns across 9 bases. This CDR3 has 15 residues. The germline gives CDR1 MGHDK, CDR2 SYGVNS. The junction had 7 bases not matched to a gene; V was cut back by 3 bases and J by 5 bases.

In DNA, the CDR3 is TGTGCCAGCAGTCTGGGGGGGCCGAGCATTCAGTACTTC. Protein sequence: CASSLGGPSIQYF. This chain joins TRBV7-2 and TRBJ2-4; maybe TRBD2 (7 bases). The V end lost 6 bases, the J end lost 9 bases, and 15 bases lay between the germline ends. This CDR3 contains 13 residues. CDR1 SGHTA and CDR2 FQGNSA come from the germline V gene. The variable domain in full, completed from reference TRBV7-2 and TRBJ2-4, reads GAGVSQSPSNKVTEKGKDVELRCDPISGHTALYWYRQSLGQGLEFLIYFQGNSAPDKSGLPSDRFSAERTGGSVSTLTIQRTQQEDSAVYLCASSLGGPSIQYFGAGTRLSVL.

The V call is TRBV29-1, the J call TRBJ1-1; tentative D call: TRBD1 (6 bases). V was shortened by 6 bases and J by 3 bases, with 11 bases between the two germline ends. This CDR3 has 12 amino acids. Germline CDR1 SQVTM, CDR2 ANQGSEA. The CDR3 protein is CSVERTDTEAFF. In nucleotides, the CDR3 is TGCAGCGTCGAAAGGACAGACACTGAAGCTTTCTTT.

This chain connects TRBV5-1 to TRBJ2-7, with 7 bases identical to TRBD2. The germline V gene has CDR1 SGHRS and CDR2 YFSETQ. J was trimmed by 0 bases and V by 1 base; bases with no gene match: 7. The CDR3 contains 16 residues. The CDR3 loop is CASSLSLGTTSYEQYF. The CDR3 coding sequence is TGCGCCAGCAGCTTGTCGCTCGGGACTACCTCCTACGAGCAGTACTTC.

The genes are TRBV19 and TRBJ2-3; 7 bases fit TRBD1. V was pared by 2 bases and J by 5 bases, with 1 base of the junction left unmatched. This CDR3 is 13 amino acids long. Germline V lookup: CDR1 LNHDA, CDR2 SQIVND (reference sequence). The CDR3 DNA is TGTGCCAGTAGTATAACAGGGGTAGATACGCAGTATTTT. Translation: CASSITGVDTQYF. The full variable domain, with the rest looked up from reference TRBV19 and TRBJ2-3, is DGGITQSPKYLFRKEGQNVTLSCEQNLNHDAMYWYRQDPGQGLRLIYYSQIVNDFQKGDIAEGYSVSREKKESFPLTVTSAQKNPTAFYLCASSITGVDTQYFGPGTRLTVL.

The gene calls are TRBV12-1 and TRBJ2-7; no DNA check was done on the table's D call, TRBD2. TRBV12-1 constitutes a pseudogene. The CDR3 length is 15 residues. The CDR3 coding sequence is TGTGCCAGCAGCTTTGGGGTCGCGAGGGACTACGAGCAGTACGTC. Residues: CASSFGVARDYEQYV.

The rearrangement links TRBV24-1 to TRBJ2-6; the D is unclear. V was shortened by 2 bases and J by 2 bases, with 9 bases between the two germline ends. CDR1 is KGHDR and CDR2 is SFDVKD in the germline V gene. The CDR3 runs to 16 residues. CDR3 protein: CATSDSQEAGANVLTF. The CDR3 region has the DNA TGTGCCACCAGTGATTCCCAAGAGGCTGGGGCCAACGTCCTGACTTTC.

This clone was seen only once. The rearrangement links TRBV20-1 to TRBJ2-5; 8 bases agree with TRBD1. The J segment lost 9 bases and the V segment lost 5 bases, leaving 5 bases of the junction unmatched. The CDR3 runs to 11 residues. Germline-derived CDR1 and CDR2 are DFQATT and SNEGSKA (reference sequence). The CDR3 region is CSARQGLSQYF. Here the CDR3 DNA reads TGCAGTGCTCGACAGGGGTTATCCCAGTACTTC.

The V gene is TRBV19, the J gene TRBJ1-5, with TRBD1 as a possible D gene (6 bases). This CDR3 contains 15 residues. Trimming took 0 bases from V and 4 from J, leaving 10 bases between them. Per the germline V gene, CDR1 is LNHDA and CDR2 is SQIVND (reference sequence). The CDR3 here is CASSIDGQRNQPQHF. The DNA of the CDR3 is TGTGCCAGTAGTATAGATGGACAGCGAAATCAGCCCCAGCATTTT.

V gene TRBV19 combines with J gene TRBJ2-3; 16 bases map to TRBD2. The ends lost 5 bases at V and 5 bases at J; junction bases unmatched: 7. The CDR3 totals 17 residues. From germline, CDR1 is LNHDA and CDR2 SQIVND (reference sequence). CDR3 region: CASSPGTSGRAEDTQYF. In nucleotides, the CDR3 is TGTGCCAGTAGTCCTGGGACTAGCGGGAGGGCCGAAGATACGCAGTATTTT.

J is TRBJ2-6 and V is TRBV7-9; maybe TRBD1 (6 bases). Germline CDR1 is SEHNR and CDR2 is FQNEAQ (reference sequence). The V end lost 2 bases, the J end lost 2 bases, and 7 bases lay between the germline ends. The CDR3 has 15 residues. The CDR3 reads CASSLSGAGANVLTF. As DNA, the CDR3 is TGTGCCAGCAGCTTATCAGGGGCTGGGGCCAACGTCCTGACTTTC.

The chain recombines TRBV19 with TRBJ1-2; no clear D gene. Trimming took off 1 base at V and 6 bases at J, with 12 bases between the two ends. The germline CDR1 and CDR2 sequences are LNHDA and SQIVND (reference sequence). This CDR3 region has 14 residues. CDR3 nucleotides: TGTGCCAGTAGTATAGGAAGAGGGTTGGATGGCTACACCTTC. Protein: CASSIGRGLDGYTF.

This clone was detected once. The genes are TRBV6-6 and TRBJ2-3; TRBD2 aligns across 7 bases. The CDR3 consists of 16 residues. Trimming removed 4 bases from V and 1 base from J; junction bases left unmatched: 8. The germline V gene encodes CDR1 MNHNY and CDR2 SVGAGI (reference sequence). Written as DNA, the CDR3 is TGTGCCAGCAGTTCCGACATAGGACTAGGCACAGATACGCAGTATTTT. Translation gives CASSSDIGLGTDTQYF.

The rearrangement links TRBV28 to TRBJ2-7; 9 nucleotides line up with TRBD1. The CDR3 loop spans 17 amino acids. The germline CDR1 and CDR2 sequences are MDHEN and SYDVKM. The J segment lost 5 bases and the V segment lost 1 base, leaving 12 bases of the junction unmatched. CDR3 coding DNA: TGTGCCAGCAGTTTATTGGGAGGGTGGACAGGGGTCAACGAGCAGTACTTC. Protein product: CASSLLGGWTGVNEQYF.

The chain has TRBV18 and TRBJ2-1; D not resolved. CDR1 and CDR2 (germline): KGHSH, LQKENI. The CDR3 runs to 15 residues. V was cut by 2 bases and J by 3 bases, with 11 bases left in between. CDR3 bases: TGTGCCAGCTCACCAGGTTACAGTGGCTACAATGAGCAGTTCTTC. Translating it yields CASSPGYSGYNEQFF.

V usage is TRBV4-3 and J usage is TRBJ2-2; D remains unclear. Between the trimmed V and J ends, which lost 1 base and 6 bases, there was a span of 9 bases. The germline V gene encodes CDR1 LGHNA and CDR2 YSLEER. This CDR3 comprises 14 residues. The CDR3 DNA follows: TGCGCCAGCAGCCAAGGGTCTGAGTCCGGGGAGCTGTTTTTT. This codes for CASSQGSESGELFF.

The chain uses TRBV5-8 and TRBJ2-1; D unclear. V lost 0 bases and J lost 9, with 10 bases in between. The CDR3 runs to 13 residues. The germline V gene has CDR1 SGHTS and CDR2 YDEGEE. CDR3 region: CASSLGATPEQFF. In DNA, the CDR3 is TGTGCCAGCAGCTTGGGGGCAACCCCTGAGCAGTTCTTC. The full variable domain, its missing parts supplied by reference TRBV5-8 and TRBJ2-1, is EAGVTQSPTHLIKTRGQQATLRCSPISGHTSVYWYQQALGLGLQFLLWYDEGEERNRGNFPPRFSGRQFPNYSSELNVNALELEDSALYLCASSLGATPEQFFGPGTRLTVL.

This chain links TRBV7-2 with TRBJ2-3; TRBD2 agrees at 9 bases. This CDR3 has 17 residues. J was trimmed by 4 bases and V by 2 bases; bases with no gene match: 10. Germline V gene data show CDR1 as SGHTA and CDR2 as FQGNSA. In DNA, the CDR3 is TGTGCCAGCAGCTTAAGACAGGGTAGCGGGAGCCCAGATACGCAGTATTTT. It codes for CASSLRQGSGSPDTQYF.

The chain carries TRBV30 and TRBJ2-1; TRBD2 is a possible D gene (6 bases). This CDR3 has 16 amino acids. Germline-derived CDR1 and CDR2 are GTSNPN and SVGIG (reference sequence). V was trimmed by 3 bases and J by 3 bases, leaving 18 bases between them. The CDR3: CAWSMLALADYNEQFF. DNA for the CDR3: TGTGCCTGGAGCATGCTGGCGTTAGCGGACTACAATGAGCAGTTCTTC.

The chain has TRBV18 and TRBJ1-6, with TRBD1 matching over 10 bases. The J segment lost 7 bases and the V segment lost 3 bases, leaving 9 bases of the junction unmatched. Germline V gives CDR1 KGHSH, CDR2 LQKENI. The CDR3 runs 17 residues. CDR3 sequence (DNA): TGTGCCAGCTCACCCCGACTGACAGGGGGCATGAATTCACCCCTCCACTTT. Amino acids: CASSPRLTGGMNSPLHF.

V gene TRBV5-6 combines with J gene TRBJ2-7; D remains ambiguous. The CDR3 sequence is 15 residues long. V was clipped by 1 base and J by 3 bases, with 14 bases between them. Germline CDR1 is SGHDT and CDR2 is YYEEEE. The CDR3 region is CASSLTVSLGYEQYV. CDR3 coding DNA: TGTGCCAGCAGCTTGACGGTCTCCCTCGGCTACGAGCAGTACGTC.

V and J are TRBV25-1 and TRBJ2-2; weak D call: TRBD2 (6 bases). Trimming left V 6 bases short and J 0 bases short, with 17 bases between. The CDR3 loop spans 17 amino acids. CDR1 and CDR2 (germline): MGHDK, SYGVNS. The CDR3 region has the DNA TGTGCCAGCAGCCTAGTCGAGGGACTCTCGAACACCGGGGAGCTGTTTTTT. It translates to CASSLVEGLSNTGELFF. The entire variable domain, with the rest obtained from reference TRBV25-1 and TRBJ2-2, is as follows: EADIYQTPRYLVIGTGKKITLECSQTMGHDKMYWYQQDPGMELHLIHYSYGVNSTEKGDLSSESTVSRIRTEHFPLTLESARPSHTSQYLCASSLVEGLSNTGELFFGEGSRLTVL.

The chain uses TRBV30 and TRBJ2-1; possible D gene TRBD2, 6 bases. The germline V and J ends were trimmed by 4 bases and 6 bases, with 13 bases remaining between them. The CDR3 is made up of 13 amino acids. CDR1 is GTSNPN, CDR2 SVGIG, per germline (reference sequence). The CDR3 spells CAWTASVRNEQFF. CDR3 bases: TGTGCCTGGACTGCTAGCGTACGCAATGAGCAGTTCTTC.

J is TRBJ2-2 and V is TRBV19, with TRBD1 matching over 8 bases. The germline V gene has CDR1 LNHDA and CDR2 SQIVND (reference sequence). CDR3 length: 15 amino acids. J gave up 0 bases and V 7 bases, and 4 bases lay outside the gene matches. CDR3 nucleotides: TGTGCCAGTAAACAGGGGGTTTCGAACACCGGGGAGCTGTTTTTT. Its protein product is CASKQGVSNTGELFF.

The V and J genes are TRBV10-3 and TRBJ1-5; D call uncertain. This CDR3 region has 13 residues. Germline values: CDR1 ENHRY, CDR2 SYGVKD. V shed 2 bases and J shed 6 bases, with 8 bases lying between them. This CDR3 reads CAISEGIGQPQHF. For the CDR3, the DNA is TGTGCCATCAGTGAGGGTATCGGTCAGCCCCAGCATTTT.

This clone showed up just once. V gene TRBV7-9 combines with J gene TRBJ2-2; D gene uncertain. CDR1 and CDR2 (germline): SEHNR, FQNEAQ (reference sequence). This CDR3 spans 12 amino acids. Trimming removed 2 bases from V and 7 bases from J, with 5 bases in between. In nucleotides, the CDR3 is TGTGCCAGCAGCTTATCAGACGGGGAGCTGTTTTTT. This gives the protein CASSLSDGELFF.

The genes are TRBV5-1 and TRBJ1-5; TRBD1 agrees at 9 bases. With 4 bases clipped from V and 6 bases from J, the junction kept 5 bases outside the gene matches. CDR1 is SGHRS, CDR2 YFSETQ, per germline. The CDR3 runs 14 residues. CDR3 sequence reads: CASSPGTGTQPQHF. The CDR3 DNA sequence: TGCGCCAGCAGCCCCGGGACAGGGACTCAGCCCCAGCATTTT.

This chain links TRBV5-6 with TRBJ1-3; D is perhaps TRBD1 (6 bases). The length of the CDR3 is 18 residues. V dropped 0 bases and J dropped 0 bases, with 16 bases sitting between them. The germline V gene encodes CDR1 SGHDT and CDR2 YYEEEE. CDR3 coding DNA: TGTGCCAGCAGCTTGGTAACCACTCTGGGGGCCTCTGGAAACACCATATATTTT. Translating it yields CASSLVTTLGASGNTIYF. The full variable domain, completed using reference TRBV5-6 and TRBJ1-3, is DAGVTQSPTHLIKTRGQQVTLRCSPKSGHDTVSWYQQALGQGPQFIFQYYEEEERQRGNFPDRFSGHQFPNYSSELNVNALLLGDSALYLCASSLVTTLGASGNTIYFGEGSWLTVV.